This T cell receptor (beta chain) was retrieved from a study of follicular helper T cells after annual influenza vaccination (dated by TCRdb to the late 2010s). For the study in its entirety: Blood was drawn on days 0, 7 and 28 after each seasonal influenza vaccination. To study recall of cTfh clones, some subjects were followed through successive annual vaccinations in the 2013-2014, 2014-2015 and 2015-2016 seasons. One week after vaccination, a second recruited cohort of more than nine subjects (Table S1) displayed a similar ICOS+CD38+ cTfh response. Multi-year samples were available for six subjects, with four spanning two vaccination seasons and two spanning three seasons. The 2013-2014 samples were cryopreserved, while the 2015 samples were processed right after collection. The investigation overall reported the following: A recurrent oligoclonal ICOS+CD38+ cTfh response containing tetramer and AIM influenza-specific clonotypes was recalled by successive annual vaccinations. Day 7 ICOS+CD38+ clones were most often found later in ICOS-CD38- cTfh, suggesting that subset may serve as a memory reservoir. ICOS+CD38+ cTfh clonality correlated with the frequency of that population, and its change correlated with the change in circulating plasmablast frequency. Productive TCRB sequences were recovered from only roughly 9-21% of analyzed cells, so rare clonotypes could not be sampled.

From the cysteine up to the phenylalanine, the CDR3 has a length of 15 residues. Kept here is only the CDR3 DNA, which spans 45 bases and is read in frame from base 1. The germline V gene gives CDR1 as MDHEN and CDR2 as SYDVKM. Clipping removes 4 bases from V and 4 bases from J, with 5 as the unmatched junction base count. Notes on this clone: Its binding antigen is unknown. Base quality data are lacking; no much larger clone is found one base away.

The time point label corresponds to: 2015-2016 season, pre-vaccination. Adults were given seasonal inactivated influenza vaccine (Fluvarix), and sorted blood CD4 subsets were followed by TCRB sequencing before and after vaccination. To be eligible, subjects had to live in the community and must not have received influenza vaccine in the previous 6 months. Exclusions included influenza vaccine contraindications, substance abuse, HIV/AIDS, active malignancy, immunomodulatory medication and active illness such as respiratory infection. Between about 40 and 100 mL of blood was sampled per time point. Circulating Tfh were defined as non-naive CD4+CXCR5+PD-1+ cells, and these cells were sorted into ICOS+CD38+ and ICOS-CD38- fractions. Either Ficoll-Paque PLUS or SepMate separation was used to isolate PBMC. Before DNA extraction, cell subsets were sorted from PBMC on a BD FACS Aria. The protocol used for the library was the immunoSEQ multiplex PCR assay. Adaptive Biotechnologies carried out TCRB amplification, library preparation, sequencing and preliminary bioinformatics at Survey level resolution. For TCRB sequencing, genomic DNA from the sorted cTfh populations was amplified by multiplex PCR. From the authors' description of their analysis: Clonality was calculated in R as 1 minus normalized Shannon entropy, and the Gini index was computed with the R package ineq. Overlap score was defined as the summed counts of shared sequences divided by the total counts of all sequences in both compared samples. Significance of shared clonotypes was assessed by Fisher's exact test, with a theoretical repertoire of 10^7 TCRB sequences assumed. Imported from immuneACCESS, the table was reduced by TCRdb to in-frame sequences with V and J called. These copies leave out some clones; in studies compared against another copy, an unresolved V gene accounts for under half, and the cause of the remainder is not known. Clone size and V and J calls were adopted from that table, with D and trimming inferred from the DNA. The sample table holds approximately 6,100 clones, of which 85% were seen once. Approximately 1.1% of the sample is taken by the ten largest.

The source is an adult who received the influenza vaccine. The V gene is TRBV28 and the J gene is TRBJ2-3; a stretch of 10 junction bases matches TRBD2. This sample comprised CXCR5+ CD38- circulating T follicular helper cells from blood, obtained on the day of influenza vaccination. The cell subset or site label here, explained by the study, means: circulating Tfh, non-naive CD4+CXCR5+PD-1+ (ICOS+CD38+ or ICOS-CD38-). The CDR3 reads CASSSPTSGADTQYF. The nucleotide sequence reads TGTGCCAGCAGTTCCCCCACTAGCGGGGCAGATACGCAGTATTTT.